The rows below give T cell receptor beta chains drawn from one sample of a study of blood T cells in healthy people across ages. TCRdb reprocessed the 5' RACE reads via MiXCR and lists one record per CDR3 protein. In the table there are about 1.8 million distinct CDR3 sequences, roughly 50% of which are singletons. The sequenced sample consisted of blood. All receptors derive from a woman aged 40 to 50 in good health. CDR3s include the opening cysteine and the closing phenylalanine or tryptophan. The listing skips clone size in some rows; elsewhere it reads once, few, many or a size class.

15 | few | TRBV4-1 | CASSQGTGLGETQYF
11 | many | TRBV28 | CASNSQETQYF
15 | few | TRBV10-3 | CAIRAAGERTDTQYF
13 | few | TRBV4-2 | CASSQELAGPQYF
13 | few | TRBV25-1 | CASNNGGSYEQYF
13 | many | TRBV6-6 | CASSDRGKETQYF
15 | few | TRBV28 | CASVTIQGSVYEQYF
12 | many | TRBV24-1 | CATSESEETQYF
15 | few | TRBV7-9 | CASSPRTGLRNEQFF
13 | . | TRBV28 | CASTRVGSTEAFF
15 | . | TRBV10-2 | CASREALGAQETQFF
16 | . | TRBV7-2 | CASSPDIGPRGTEAFF
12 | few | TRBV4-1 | CASSRKGDEQFF
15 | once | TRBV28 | CASSYGRGAVNEQFF
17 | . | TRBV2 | CATKRDSVTTSTDTQYF
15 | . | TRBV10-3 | CAISGSSFSYNEQFF
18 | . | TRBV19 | CASSHRPTGGSGANVLTF
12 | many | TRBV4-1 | CASSLQENIQYF
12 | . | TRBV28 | CASSRNQGEQFF
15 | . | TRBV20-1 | CSARPVQGGNSPLHF
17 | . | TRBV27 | CASSLTGVDGPRSGQFF
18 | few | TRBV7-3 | CASSPRRPGQGDTDTQYF
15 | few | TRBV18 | CASSPGTGSGNEQFF
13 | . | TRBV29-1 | CSASSGGYHEQYF
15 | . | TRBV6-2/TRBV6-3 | CASSSLDRHQETQYF
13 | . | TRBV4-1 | CASSQITPETQYF
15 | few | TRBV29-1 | CSVEGDVSFNYGYTF
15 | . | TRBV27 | CASSPDGTGYYEQYF
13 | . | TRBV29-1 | CSVGGQGHYEQYF
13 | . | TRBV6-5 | CASSKTMRETQYF
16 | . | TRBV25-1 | CASSSSGGAPYNEQYF
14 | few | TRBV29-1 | CSVLEGGGTDTQYF
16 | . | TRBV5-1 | CASRPREDRVAQTQYF
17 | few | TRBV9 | CASSVLAGGLSYNEQFF
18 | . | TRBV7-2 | CASNIRPQTVSGANVLTF
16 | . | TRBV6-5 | CASSYSPGQGRAEAFF
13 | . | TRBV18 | CASSGVAGSEQFF
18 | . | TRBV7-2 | CASSLVSLSGRGYNEQFF
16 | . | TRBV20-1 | CSAREAPSIGNSPLHF
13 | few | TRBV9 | CANRGGLAETQYF
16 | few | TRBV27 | CASIPRTGVLVGEQFF
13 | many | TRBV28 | CASSLPGAKTQYF
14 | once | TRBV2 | CASRSGHWNTEAFF
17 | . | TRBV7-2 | CASSLAPVRGEMYEQYF
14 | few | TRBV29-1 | CSVFGTVRNNEQFF
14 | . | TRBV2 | CASRPGTNQETQYF
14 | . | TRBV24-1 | CATSDAGESYGYTF
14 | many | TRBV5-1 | CASSFSGGANEQFF
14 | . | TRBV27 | CASRAHGLFQEQFF
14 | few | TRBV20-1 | CSARRTIGYNEQFF
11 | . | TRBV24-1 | CAAGTSYEQYF
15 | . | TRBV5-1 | CASSQERQSNEKLFF
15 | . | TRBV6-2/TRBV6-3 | CASSFLGTNTGELFF
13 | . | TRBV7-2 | CASSFRQGYGYTF
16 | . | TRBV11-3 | CASSRYPGQGYNEQFF
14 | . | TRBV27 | CASSSPGINSPLHF
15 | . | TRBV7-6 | CASSARSGGSYEQYF
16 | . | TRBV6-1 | CASSEIWGLTNYGYTF
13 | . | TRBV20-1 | CSAIDRRLGIQYF